The 20 T cell receptor beta chains reported below all come from one sample, sequenced in a study of T-cell reconstitution after alpha-beta-depleted transplantation in children. Preparation of the TCRbeta library was carried out with unique molecular identifiers. MiXCR, applied by TCRdb to the PCR reads, yields one record per CDR3 protein. Counted here are approximately 7,100 distinct CDR3 sequences, approximately 16% occurring once; the ten biggest clones make up approximately 14%. The sequencing used PBMCs, collected before TCRalphabeta/CD19-depleted stem cell transplant. The source of these receptors is a boy between 2 and 10 years old with acute lymphoblastic leukemia, due to receive a stem cell transplant.

By share of the sample, this clonotype is medium-sized. The chain recombines TRBV28 with TRBJ1-2; TRBD1 aligns across 10 bases. Trimming cost V 4 bases and J 2 bases; bases outside gene matches: 4. The CDR3 spans 15 residues. Germline CDR1 reads MDHEN; CDR2 reads SYDVKM. CDR3 nucleotides: TGTGCCAGCAGTTCCCCGGGACAGGGGAACTATGGCTACACCTTC. This sequence encodes CASSSPGQGNYGYTF.

This clonotype is labeled as medium-sized (0.01 to 0.1%). This chain uses TRBV20-1 with TRBJ2-7, with 8 bases matching TRBD2. CDR3 size: 16 residues. V lost 5 bases to trimming and J lost 1 base; unmatched junction nucleotides: 13. Germline V gives CDR1 DFQATT, CDR2 SNEGSKA (reference sequence). CDR3 coding DNA: TGCAGTGCTCTACCCCGGGGGGGCCGGTTTTCCTACGAGCAGTACTTC. This encodes CSALPRGGRFSYEQYF.

By share, this clonotype counts as medium-sized. V usage is TRBV12-5 and J usage is TRBJ2-1; the D gene is possibly TRBD1 (6 bases). The germline CDR1 and CDR2 sequences are LGHNT and FRNRAP. The V end was cut by 6 bases, the J end by 0 bases, with 9 bases between. This CDR3 spans 14 amino acids. The CDR3 spells CASGPQGSYNEQFF. CDR3 coding DNA: TGTGCTAGTGGACCACAGGGCTCCTACAATGAGCAGTTCTTC.

By its share, this clonotype is medium-sized. The chain joins TRBV28 to TRBJ1-1; D perhaps matches TRBD1 (5 bases). Germline V gives CDR1 MDHEN, CDR2 SYDVKM. This CDR3 comprises 15 residues. The ends were cut back, 1 base at V and 2 bases at J, with 11 bases in the middle. The DNA of the CDR3 is TGTGCCAGCAGTTTATCCCCCGACAGTAACACTGAAGCTTTCTTT. Its protein product is CASSLSPDSNTEAFF.

In its sample, this clonotype was seen many times. The chain has TRBV7-2 and TRBJ2-7; 8 bases line up with TRBD2. The CDR3 spans 14 residues. V lost 2 bases to trimming and J lost 3 bases; unmatched junction nucleotides: 3. CDR1 is SGHTA, CDR2 FQGNSA, per germline. CDR3: CASSLRLAGYEQYF. The CDR3, as DNA: TGTGCCAGCAGCTTAAGGCTAGCGGGCTACGAGCAGTACTTC.

This clonotype is medium-sized (0.01 to 0.1%). The chain employs TRBV28 and TRBJ2-3, with TRBD1 matching 8 bases. The V gene end was trimmed by 7 bases and the J gene end by 2 bases; junction bases not matched to a gene: 11. The CDR3 is 16 residues long. Germline V lookup: CDR1 MDHEN, CDR2 SYDVKM. The CDR3, as DNA: TGTGCCAGCAATCCCTCCGGGACAGGCGACACAGATACGCAGTATTTT. Its protein product is CASNPSGTGDTDTQYF.

This clonotype was detected ten times or more. The V and J genes are TRBV20-1 and TRBJ2-2; D call uncertain. The V end lost 6 bases, the J end lost 4 bases, and 6 bases lay between the germline ends. This CDR3 comprises 11 residues. The V gene's germline CDR1 is DFQATT and CDR2 SNEGSKA (reference sequence). Here the CDR3 DNA reads TGCAGTGCAACCGCCACCGGGGAGCTGTTTTTT. Encoded protein: CSATATGELFF.

In this sample, this clonotype is medium-sized. The chain recombines TRBV20-1 with TRBJ1-1; unclear D gene. CDR1 is DFQATT and CDR2 is SNEGSKA in the germline V gene (reference sequence). This CDR3 contains 11 residues. The V end lost 8 bases, the J end lost 1 base, and 8 bases lay between the germline ends. The DNA for the CDR3 is TGCAGTAAACGGAAGAACACTGAAGCTTTCTTT. Protein: CSKRKNTEAFF.

The chain links TRBV6-4 to TRBJ2-1; TRBD2 agrees at 8 bases. The CDR3 runs 13 residues. The junction had 2 bases not matched to a gene; V was cut back by 5 bases and J by 5 bases. Germline assignment: CDR1 MRHNA and CDR2 SNTAGT. CDR3 sequence reads: CASSPGGHNEQFF. CDR3 DNA: TGTGCCAGCAGTCCGGGGGGGCACAATGAGCAGTTCTTC.

This chain uses TRBV12-5 with TRBJ1-2; D may be TRBD1 (5 bases). Germline loops: CDR1 LGHNT, CDR2 FRNRAP. V lost 5 bases and J 7 bases, leaving 17 bases between the germline ends. The CDR3 covers 14 residues. CDR3 sequence (DNA): TGTGCTAGTGGTCTCCGGGACGGCTCCTCTGGCTACACCTTC. Translation: CASGLRDGSSGYTF.

This clonotype was observed many times. V and J are TRBV5-6 and TRBJ2-1; TRBD2 is a possible D gene (6 bases). Germline-derived CDR1 and CDR2 are SGHDT and YYEEEE. V lost 4 bases and J lost 7, with 12 bases in between. This CDR3 is 13 amino acids long. In DNA, the CDR3 is TGTGCCAGCAGCCCCGGGAGCGGTAATGAGCAGTTCTTC. Its protein product is CASSPGSGNEQFF.

This clonotype counts as medium-sized. The J gene is TRBJ2-1, the V gene TRBV29-1; perhaps TRBD1 as D (5 bases). Trimming stripped 3 bases from V and 6 bases from J, with 12 bases between. Per the germline V gene, CDR1 is SQVTM and CDR2 is ANQGSEA. The CDR3 is made up of 13 amino acids. CDR3 amino acids: CSVDFAGFNEQFF. The CDR3 DNA reads TGCAGCGTTGACTTCGCAGGGTTCAATGAGCAGTTCTTC.

In its sample, this clonotype was seen many times. The chain couples TRBV7-6 to TRBJ1-6; 10 bases are shared with TRBD1. Trimming at V came to 1 base and at J to 9 bases, leaving 3 bases not matched to a gene. Germline V CDR1 and CDR2: SGHVS, FNYEAQ. CDR3 length: 15 amino acids. Here the CDR3 DNA reads TGTGCCAGCAGCTTAGGGGGACAGGGGACTTCACCCCTCCACTTT. It yields the protein CASSLGGQGTSPLHF.

In its sample, this clonotype is medium-sized. The CDR3 DNA reads as TGTGCCAGCAGCTTAGCGCTCGACTCTGGGGCCAACGTCCTGACTTTC. This sequence encodes CASSLALDSGANVLTF. The chain combines TRBV7-9 with TRBJ2-6; D is undetermined. V lost 0 bases to trimming and J lost 0 bases, with 6 bases between them. This CDR3 is built from 16 residues. CDR1 is SEHNR and CDR2 is FQNEAQ in the germline V gene (reference sequence).

The rearrangement joins TRBV2 to TRBJ2-2; D is possibly TRBD1 (6 bases). CDR1 is SNHLY and CDR2 is FYNNEI in the germline V gene. The V and J ends lost 6 bases and 2 bases respectively, with 13 bases between them. The CDR3 contains 15 residues. The chain's CDR3 is CASRENRVNTGELFF. CDR3 nucleotide sequence: TGTGCCAGCAGGGAAAACAGGGTTAACACCGGGGAGCTGTTTTTT.

By share, this clonotype ranks as medium-sized. The chain joins TRBV6-5 to TRBJ2-7; D may be TRBD1 (6 bases). Germline V gene data show CDR1 as MNHEY and CDR2 as SVGAGI. CDR3 length equals 19 residues. V was shortened by 4 bases and J by 5 bases, with 30 bases between the two germline ends. The CDR3 region is CASSLLGSFGHGEGDEQYF. Written as DNA, the CDR3 is TGTGCCAGCAGTTTACTCGGGTCCTTTGGACACGGAGAGGGGGACGAGCAGTACTTC.

In its sample, this clonotype ranks as medium-sized (0.01 to 0.1%). This chain uses TRBV14 with TRBJ2-3; unclear D gene. The CDR3 has 12 amino acids. The V gene's germline CDR1 is SGHDN and CDR2 FVKESK. V was shortened by 6 bases and J by 2 bases, with 6 bases between the two germline ends. CDR3 protein: CASRPHTDTQYF. The CDR3, as DNA: TGTGCCAGCAGACCCCACACAGATACGCAGTATTTT.

As to this clonotype: This could be a read error, since a much larger clone is one nucleotide away. CDR3 sequence reads: CASSQPPREFRFF. The CDR3, as DNA: TGTGCCAGCAGTCAGCCCCCACGGGAGTTTAGGTTCTTC. The chain joins TRBV6-1 to TRBJ2-1; D is possibly TRBD2 (6 bases). Per germline, CDR1 MNHNS and CDR2 SASEGT. Trimming removed 5 bases at V and 15 bases at J, with 20 bases between. The length of the CDR3 is 13 residues.

The chain links TRBV9 to TRBJ2-7; TRBD1 aligns across 8 bases. Germline V gives CDR1 SGDLS, CDR2 YYNGEE. The junction had 6 bases not matched to a gene; V was cut back by 3 bases and J by 4 bases. CDR3 size: 14 residues. The CDR3 DNA reads as TGTGCCAGCAGCGGCGCACAGGGGGAGTACGAGCAGTACTTC. Its translation: CASSGAQGEYEQYF. The variable domain in full, with the rest retrieved from reference TRBV9 and TRBJ2-7, is DSGVTQTPKHLITATGQRVTLRCSPRSGDLSVYWYQQSLDQGLQFLIQYYNGEERAKGNILERFSAQQFPDLHSELNLSSLELGDSALYFCASSGAQGEYEQYFGPGTRLTVT.

This clonotype is deemed medium-sized. This chain connects TRBV11-2 to TRBJ2-5, with no clear D. The CDR3 is made up of 15 amino acids. Trimming took off 4 bases at V and 3 bases at J, with 15 bases between the two ends. CDR1 SGHAT and CDR2 FQNNGV come from the germline V gene. The CDR3 spells CASSSGWGGEETQYF. In DNA, the CDR3 is TGTGCCAGCAGCTCTGGATGGGGTGGGGAAGAGACCCAGTACTTC.